The 20 T cell receptor beta chains presented below share a single source sample, sequenced in a study of cytomegalovirus exposure and HLA in healthy donors. Primers for the PCR totalled 60 Vbeta and 13 Jbeta. Clones were sequenced by immunoSEQ multiplex PCR, and TCRdb holds only the in-frame ones, with some missing. The sample carries roughly 190,000 clones, about four fifths recorded once. The specimen sequenced was PBMCs. All receptors derive from a female donor in good health and CMV-seronegative.

V gene TRBV6-5 combines with J gene TRBJ2-7, with 8 positions matching TRBD1. V shed 4 bases, J shed 6 bases, and the junction held 2 bases outside the gene matches. The CDR3 covers 12 residues. The germline CDR1 and CDR2 sequences are MNHEY and SVGAGI. Here the CDR3 reads CASSFRGREQYF. The CDR3 DNA sequence: TGTGCCAGCAGTTTCAGGGGGCGCGAGCAGTACTTC.

This clone was observed a handful of times. The CDR3 sequence is CATRGRDAYEQYF. The CDR3 DNA reads as TGTGCCACCAGGGGGAGGGACGCCTACGAGCAGTACTTC. V usage is TRBV2 and J usage is TRBJ2-7; D is perhaps TRBD1 or TRBD2 (7 bases each). Trimming cost V 10 bases and J 2 bases, with 15 bases left between them. This CDR3 is built from 13 residues. Germline lookup yields CDR1 SNHLY and CDR2 FYNNEI.

The count of this clone is one. The chain carries TRBV7-2 and TRBJ1-2; a possible D gene is TRBD1 (6 bases). The length of the CDR3 is 13 residues. With 3 bases removed from V and 2 bases from J, the gap between germline ends came to 7 bases. Germline CDR1 reads SGHTA; CDR2 reads FQGNSA. The chain's CDR3 is CASSLGQNYGYTF. The CDR3 nucleotides are TGTGCCAGCAGCTTGGGACAAAACTATGGCTACACCTTC. The full variable domain, rest sourced from reference TRBV7-2 and TRBJ1-2, is GAGVSQSPSNKVTEKGKDVELRCDPISGHTALYWYRQSLGQGLEFLIYFQGNSAPDKSGLPSDRFSAERTGGSVSTLTIQRTQQEDSAVYLCASSLGQNYGYTFGSGTRLTVV.

The chain uses TRBV9 and TRBJ1-1; 10 nucleotides match TRBD1. The CDR3 extends over 15 amino acids. The J segment lost 4 bases and the V segment lost 3 bases, leaving 6 bases of the junction unmatched. Germline loops: CDR1 SGDLS, CDR2 YYNGEE. The CDR3, as DNA: TGTGCCAGCAGCGCAACGGACAGGGGGAGCACTGAAGCTTTCTTT. This sequence encodes CASSATDRGSTEAFF.

The rearrangement links TRBV5-1 to TRBJ2-1, with D unclear. This CDR3 region has 16 residues. CDR1 is SGHRS, CDR2 YFSETQ, per germline. The V end lost 3 bases, the J end lost 0 bases, and 13 bases lay between the germline ends. The CDR3 protein is CASSSREPSSYNEQFF. In DNA form, the CDR3 reads TGCGCCAGCAGCTCCCGTGAACCGAGCTCCTACAATGAGCAGTTCTTC.

The genes are TRBV6-4 and TRBJ2-5; tentative D call: TRBD2 (5 bases). V shed 3 bases and J shed 5 bases, with 10 bases lying between them. The CDR3 is made up of 13 amino acids. Germline V lookup: CDR1 MRHNA, CDR2 SNTAGT. The CDR3 protein is CASSERDGETQYF. The CDR3 DNA is TGTGCCAGCAGTGAGAGGGATGGGGAGACCCAGTACTTC.

Points on this clone: Other nucleotide sequences in the sample specify the same CDR3. This chain uses TRBV7-3 with TRBJ2-3, with 9 nucleotides matching TRBD2. CDR1 is SGHTA and CDR2 is FQGTGA in the germline V gene. This CDR3 spans 15 amino acids. Losses at the gene ends were 2 bases for V and 3 bases for J; bases not matched to a gene: 3. The CDR3 region is CASSLAGGPTDTQYF. For the CDR3, the DNA is TGTGCCAGCAGCTTAGCGGGGGGGCCAACAGATACGCAGTATTTT.

This sequence joins TRBV28 and TRBJ2-1; 7 nucleotides match TRBD1. Trimming removed 3 bases from V and 7 bases from J; junction bases left unmatched: 3. Germline V gene lookup returns CDR1 MDHEN and CDR2 SYDVKM. The CDR3 totals 13 residues. The CDR3 spells CASSFTRGNEQFF. CDR3 in DNA: TGTGCCAGCAGTTTCACCAGGGGGAATGAGCAGTTCTTC.

The chain uses TRBV9 and TRBJ2-7; tentatively, D is TRBD2 (6 bases). This CDR3 comprises 14 residues. Germline loops: CDR1 SGDLS, CDR2 YYNGEE. V lost 3 bases and J lost 5, with 15 bases in between. CDR3 region: CASSAGHRRDEQYF. The CDR3 DNA follows: TGTGCCAGCAGCGCCGGACATCGGAGGGACGAGCAGTACTTC. The entire variable domain, with the rest obtained from reference TRBV9 and TRBJ2-7, is as follows: DSGVTQTPKHLITATGQRVTLRCSPRSGDLSVYWYQQSLDQGLQFLIQYYNGEERAKGNILERFSAQQFPDLHSELNLSSLELGDSALYFCASSAGHRRDEQYFGPGTRLTVT.

This clone was observed a single time. The V gene is TRBV11-1, the J gene TRBJ2-1, with D possibly being TRBD1 (5 bases). The CDR3 consists of 14 residues. The V end lost 3 bases, the J end lost 9 bases, and 15 bases lay between the germline ends. The germline CDR1 and CDR2 sequences are SGHAT and FQDESV (reference sequence). The CDR3 coding sequence is TGTGCCAGCAGCTTCGTACAGGCCACGGGTGAGCAGTTCTTC. Encoded protein: CASSFVQATGEQFF.

The chain combines TRBV12-5 with TRBJ2-7; 7 nucleotides match TRBD1. Per germline, CDR1 LGHNT and CDR2 FRNRAP. The CDR3 loop spans 13 amino acids. V gave up 3 bases and J gave up 3 bases; unmatched junction bases: 2. The CDR3 reads CASGFRQGYEQYF. The CDR3 region has the DNA TGTGCTAGTGGTTTCAGACAGGGCTACGAGCAGTACTTC.

The V gene is TRBV5-1, the J gene TRBJ1-1, with a tentative D call TRBD1 (5 bases). Germline V lookup: CDR1 SGHRS, CDR2 YFSETQ. The CDR3 runs 13 residues. Trimming removed 3 bases at V and 2 bases at J, with 8 bases between. The CDR3 DNA reads as TGCGCCAGCAGCTGGAGGGGTAACACTGAAGCTTTCTTT. It encodes CASSWRGNTEAFF.

J is TRBJ2-3 and V is TRBV15; 7 bases line up with TRBD2. Trimming at V came to 6 bases and at J to 4 bases, leaving 13 bases not matched to a gene. Per the germline V gene, CDR1 is LNHNV and CDR2 is YYDKDF (reference sequence). This CDR3 region has 16 residues. The CDR3 loop is CATSQERGRVADTQYF. The DNA for the CDR3 is TGTGCCACCAGTCAAGAGCGGGGCAGGGTCGCAGATACGCAGTATTTT.

The CDR3 loop reads CASSLGRGEEGYTF. The CDR3 region has the DNA TGCGCCAGCAGCTTAGGCAGGGGAGAGGAGGGCTACACCTTC. The V gene is TRBV5-1, the J gene TRBJ1-2, with D maybe TRBD1 (6 bases). This CDR3 region has 14 residues. V was shortened by 2 bases and J by 8 bases, with 16 bases between the two germline ends. Germline V gene data show CDR1 as SGHRS and CDR2 as YFSETQ.

The rearrangement uses TRBV7-2 and TRBJ2-7, with TRBD2 matching over 10 bases. V lost 1 base to trimming and J lost 4 bases; unmatched junction nucleotides: 1. Germline values: CDR1 SGHTA, CDR2 FQGNSA. The CDR3 is 14 amino acids. CDR3 coding DNA: TGTGCCAGCAGCTTAGGACTAGCGGGTTACGAGCAGTACTTC. The encoded protein is CASSLGLAGYEQYF.

This clone was counted a single time. The rearrangement uses TRBV6-5 and TRBJ2-7, with a weak D call TRBD2 (5 bases). This CDR3 is 14 amino acids long. Trimming left V 5 bases short and J 2 bases short, with 13 bases between. Germline assignment: CDR1 MNHEY and CDR2 SVGAGI. The CDR3 sequence is CASSPDGNPYEQYF. Written as DNA, the CDR3 is TGTGCCAGCAGTCCGGACGGGAACCCCTACGAGCAGTACTTC.

The chain has TRBV28 and TRBJ2-7, with a possible D match to TRBD2 (6 bases). V was shortened by 1 base and J by 3 bases, with 7 bases between the two germline ends. Germline values: CDR1 MDHEN, CDR2 SYDVKM. CDR3 size: 13 residues. The CDR3 DNA sequence: TGTGCCAGCAGTTTATCGCGGGACTACGAGCAGTACTTC. Protein sequence: CASSLSRDYEQYF.

The chain combines TRBV7-2 with TRBJ2-1, with 8 bases aligning to TRBD1. J was trimmed by 4 bases and V by 5 bases; bases with no gene match: 16. This CDR3 is built from 18 residues. Germline lookup yields CDR1 SGHTA and CDR2 FQGNSA. Here the CDR3 DNA reads TGTGCCAGCAGCCGGCCGACAGGGACAGGTTCCCAATACAATGAGCAGTTCTTC. Its protein product is CASSRPTGTGSQYNEQFF.

This clone was counted once. The V gene is TRBV29-1, the J gene TRBJ2-1; D might be TRBD1 (5 bases). Trimming shortened V by 6 bases and J by 0 bases, and 33 bases separated the two germline ends. The CDR3 spans 21 residues. Germline-derived CDR1 and CDR2 are SQVTM and ANQGSEA. The DNA of the CDR3 is TGCAGCGTAGGACCCGAAGGACATCCCCTTTCAGACATGAGCTCCTACAATGAGCAGTTCTTC. Translated: CSVGPEGHPLSDMSSYNEQFF.

This rearrangement joins TRBV15 to TRBJ2-7, with TRBD1 matching 10 bases. Unmatched junction bases numbered 5, after V lost 1 base and J lost 5 bases. Per germline, CDR1 LNHNV and CDR2 YYDKDF (reference sequence). This CDR3 is built from 15 residues. The CDR3 region has the DNA TGTGCCACCAGCAGAGCCGGGACAGGGGTGAACGAGCAGTACTTC. Amino acid sequence: CATSRAGTGVNEQYF.